The present T cell receptor beta chain was sequenced within a study of blood T cell repertoires in COVID-19. Study in general: From the United States, Italy and Spain came samples of acute and convalescent COVID-19. Nucleic acid was either cDNA or gDNA, and it came from T cells, B-cell-depleted T cells, or PBMCs.

The length of the CDR3 is 14 residues. V lost 4 bases to trimming and J lost 0 bases; unmatched junction nucleotides: 3. Looked up from germline, CDR1 is MDHEN and CDR2 is SYDVKM. Original analysis: Amplified reference gene primers provided the basis for estimating nucleated cell counts. The method was immunoSEQ multiplex PCR; TCRdb's version includes in-frame clones alone and lacks a portion of them. The DNA gave D and trimming, while V, J and clone size come from that table. In the table there are 250,000 or so clones, less than 90% of which are singletons. The chain employs TRBV28 and TRBJ2-7; 7 bases line up with TRBD2. The receptor was isolated from a middle-aged woman who had recovered from COVID-19. The sample consisted of peripheral blood. CDR3 nucleotides: TGTGCCAGCAGTTCCCCGGGGGGCTCCTACGAGCAGTACTTC. This gives the protein CASSSPGGSYEQYF.